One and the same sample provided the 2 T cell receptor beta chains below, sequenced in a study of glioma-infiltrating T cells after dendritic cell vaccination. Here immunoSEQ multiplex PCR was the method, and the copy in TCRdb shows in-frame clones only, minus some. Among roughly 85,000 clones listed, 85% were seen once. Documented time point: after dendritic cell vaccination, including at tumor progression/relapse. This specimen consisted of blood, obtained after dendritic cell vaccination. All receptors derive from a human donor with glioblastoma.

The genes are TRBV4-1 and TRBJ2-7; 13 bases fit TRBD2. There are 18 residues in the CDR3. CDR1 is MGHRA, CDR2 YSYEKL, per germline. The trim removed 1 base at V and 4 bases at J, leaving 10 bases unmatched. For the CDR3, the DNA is TGCGCCAGCAGCCAAGTGGGGGGACTAGCGGGAATTTCATACGAGCAGTACTTC. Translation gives CASSQVGGLAGISYEQYF.

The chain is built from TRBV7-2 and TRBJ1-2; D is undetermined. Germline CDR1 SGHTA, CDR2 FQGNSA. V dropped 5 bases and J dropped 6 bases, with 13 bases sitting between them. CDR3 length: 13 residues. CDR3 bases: TGTGCCAGCAGCCTTAAGGGAGTGGATGGCTACACCTTC. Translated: CASSLKGVDGYTF.